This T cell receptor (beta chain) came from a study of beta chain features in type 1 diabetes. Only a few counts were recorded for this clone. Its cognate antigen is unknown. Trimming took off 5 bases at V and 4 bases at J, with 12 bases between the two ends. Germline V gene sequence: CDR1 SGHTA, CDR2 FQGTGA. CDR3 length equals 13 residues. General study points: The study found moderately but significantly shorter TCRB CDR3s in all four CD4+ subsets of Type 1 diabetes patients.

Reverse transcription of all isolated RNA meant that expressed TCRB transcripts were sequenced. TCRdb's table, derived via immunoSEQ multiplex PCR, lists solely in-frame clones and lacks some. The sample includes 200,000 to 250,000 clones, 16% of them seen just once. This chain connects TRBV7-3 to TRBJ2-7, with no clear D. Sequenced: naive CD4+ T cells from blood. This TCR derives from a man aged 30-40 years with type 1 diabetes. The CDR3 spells CASSTTGGYEQYF. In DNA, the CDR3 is TGTGCCAGCAGCACGACTGGTGGATACGAGCAGTACTTC.